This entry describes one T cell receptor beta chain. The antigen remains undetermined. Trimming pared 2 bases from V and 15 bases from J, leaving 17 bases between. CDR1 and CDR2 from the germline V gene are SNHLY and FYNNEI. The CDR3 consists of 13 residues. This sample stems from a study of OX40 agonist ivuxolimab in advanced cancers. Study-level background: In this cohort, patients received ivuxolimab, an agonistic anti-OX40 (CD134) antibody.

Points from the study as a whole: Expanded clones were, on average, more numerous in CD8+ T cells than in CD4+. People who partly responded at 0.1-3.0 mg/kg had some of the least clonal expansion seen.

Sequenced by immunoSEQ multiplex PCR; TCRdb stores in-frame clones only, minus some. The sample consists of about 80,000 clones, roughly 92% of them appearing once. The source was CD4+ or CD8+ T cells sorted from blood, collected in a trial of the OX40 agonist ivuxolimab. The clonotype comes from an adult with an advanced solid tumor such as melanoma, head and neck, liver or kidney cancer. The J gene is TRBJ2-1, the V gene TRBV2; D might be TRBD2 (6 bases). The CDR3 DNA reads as TGTGCCAGCAGTGAAACGGGAGTGGCCAGCCCGTTCTTC. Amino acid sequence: CASSETGVASPFF.